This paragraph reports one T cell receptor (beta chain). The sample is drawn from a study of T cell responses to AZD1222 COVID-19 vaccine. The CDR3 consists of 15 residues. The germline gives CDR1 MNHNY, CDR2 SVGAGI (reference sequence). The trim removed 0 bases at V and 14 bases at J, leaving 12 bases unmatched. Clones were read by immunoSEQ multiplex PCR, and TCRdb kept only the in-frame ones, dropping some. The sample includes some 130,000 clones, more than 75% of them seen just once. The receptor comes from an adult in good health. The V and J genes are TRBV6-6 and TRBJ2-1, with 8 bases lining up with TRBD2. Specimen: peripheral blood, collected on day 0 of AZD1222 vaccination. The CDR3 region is CASSYSTGGAAVEFF. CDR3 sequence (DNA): TGTGCCAGCAGTTACTCGACCGGGGGGGCCGCGGTGGAGTTCTTC.